Below are 27 T cell receptor beta chains sequenced from a single sample in a study of T cell responses to AZD1222 COVID-19 vaccine (dated by TCRdb to about 2021). The meaning of the sample's time point label: baseline before first vaccination. The receptor library was made with the immunoSEQ multiplex PCR assay. As stored in TCRdb, this immuneACCESS dataset retains in-frame rearrangements with V and J assigned. A fraction of the clones does not appear; measured against another copy, unresolved V genes explain less than half of the discrepancy, and the remainder lacks a known reason. In this sample the table shows under 200,000 clones, around 90% of which occur a single time. The top ten hold over 1.5% of the sample. The sample was peripheral blood, taken on day 0 of AZD1222 vaccination. All receptors derive from an adult in good health.

J is TRBJ1-1 and V is TRBV6-6; no definite D call. The germline V gene encodes CDR1 MNHNY and CDR2 SVGAGI (reference sequence). The V and J ends lost 6 bases and 0 bases respectively, with 14 bases between them. This CDR3 spans 15 amino acids. CDR3 DNA sequence: TGTGCCAGCAGGGATACGAAGATAGTGAACACTGAAGCTTTCTTT. The encoded protein is CASRDTKIVNTEAFF.

The genes are TRBV2 and TRBJ2-2; 7 nucleotides agree with TRBD1. This CDR3 has 15 amino acids. Germline loops: CDR1 SNHLY, CDR2 FYNNEI. V trimming: 2 bases; J trimming: 1 base; junction bases outside the gene matches: 1. CDR3 DNA: TGTGCCAGCAGTGAATGGGACAGGAACACCGGGGAGCTGTTTTTT. This translates into CASSEWDRNTGELFF.

This clone has only a few counts. J is TRBJ1-1 and V is TRBV4-3, with 7 bases lining up with TRBD1. Germline V gives CDR1 LGHNA, CDR2 YSLEER. This CDR3 comprises 14 residues. With V trimmed by 4 bases and J by 4 bases, 6 bases remained unmatched. The CDR3 nucleotides are TGCGCCAGCAGCCTCGGGGAGGGGGCCACTGAAGCTTTCTTT. Translated, it gives CASSLGEGATEAFF.

The genes are TRBV30 and TRBJ2-7; D is perhaps TRBD1 or TRBD2 (5 bases each). Germline V gene sequence: CDR1 GTSNPN, CDR2 SVGIG (reference sequence). Trimming removed 0 bases from V and 7 bases from J, with 16 bases in between. CDR3 length: 14 amino acids. The CDR3 DNA reads TGTGCCTGGAGTGTTAGCGCGAGTAGGGGAGAGCAGTACTTC. Translated, it gives CAWSVSASRGEQYF. Full variable domain (remainder filled in from reference TRBV30 and TRBJ2-7): SQTIHQWPATLVQPVGSPLSLECTVEGTSNPNLYWYRQAAGRGLQLLFYSVGIGQISSEVPQNLSASRPQDRQFILSSKKLLLSDSGFYLCAWSVSASRGEQYFGPGTRLTVT.

The V and J genes are TRBV7-3 and TRBJ2-3; 9 bases map to TRBD1. The CDR3 sequence is 15 residues long. Germline V CDR1 and CDR2: SGHTA, FQGTGA. Losses at the gene ends were 1 base for V and 6 bases for J; bases not matched to a gene: 5. CDR3 nucleotide sequence: TGTGCCAGCAGCTTAAACAGGGGGCAATCGGATACGCAGTATTTT. It encodes CASSLNRGQSDTQYF.

This clone has just one count. This chain uses TRBV28 with TRBJ2-1, with D hard to call. The V gene lost 6 bases and the J gene lost 5 bases, with 20 bases spanning the gap. This CDR3 is 16 amino acids long. Germline CDR1 MDHEN, CDR2 SYDVKM. The CDR3 loop is CASRPVGRSLNNEQFF. The CDR3 DNA reads TGTGCCAGCAGACCCGTCGGGCGGAGCTTAAACAATGAGCAGTTCTTC.

V is TRBV7-9 and J is TRBJ2-7; 11 nucleotides line up with TRBD2. The V segment lost 5 bases and the J segment 2 bases; nucleotides outside the gene matches: 11. CDR1 is SEHNR, CDR2 FQNEAQ, per germline (reference sequence). The CDR3 loop spans 17 amino acids. In nucleotides, the CDR3 is TGTGCCAGCAGCCTAGGAGTAGCGGGGGGGCGGACCTACGAGCAGTACTTC. Translation: CASSLGVAGGRTYEQYF.

J is TRBJ1-1 and V is TRBV7-3, with D perhaps matching TRBD1 (5 bases). Germline V CDR1 and CDR2: SGHTA, FQGTGA. The length of the CDR3 is 14 residues. V lost 5 bases and J 4 bases, leaving 14 bases between the germline ends. CDR3 residues: CASSHDSGFTEAFF. For the CDR3, the DNA is TGTGCCAGCAGCCACGACAGCGGGTTCACTGAAGCTTTCTTT.

The chain carries TRBV5-1 and TRBJ2-7; D not resolved. Germline V gives CDR1 SGHRS, CDR2 YFSETQ. The length of the CDR3 is 13 residues. V lost 0 bases to trimming and J lost 6 bases, with 10 bases between them. The CDR3: CASSLGNRSEQYF. In nucleotides, the CDR3 is TGCGCCAGCAGCTTGGGAAATAGGTCCGAGCAGTACTTC.

J is TRBJ1-2 and V is TRBV28; 11 bases map to TRBD1. The V and J ends lost 7 bases and 4 bases, in that order; junction bases with no gene match: 8. Germline CDR1 and CDR2: MDHEN and SYDVKM. This CDR3 contains 15 residues. The CDR3 DNA reads as TGTGCCAGCACCGGGGGGACAGGGGGTACCTATGGCTACACCTTC. This gives the protein CASTGGTGGTYGYTF.

The V call is TRBV7-2, the J call TRBJ1-5, with D perhaps TRBD1 (5 bases). The CDR3 loop spans 19 amino acids. Trimming cost V 2 bases and J 3 bases, with 23 bases left between them. Germline-derived CDR1 and CDR2 are SGHTA and FQGNSA. CDR3 nucleotide sequence: TGTGCCAGCAGCTTATTCAGTTTTGGGGCTACAGCCCTCAATCAGCCCCAGCATTTT. This sequence encodes CASSLFSFGATALNQPQHF.

This chain joins TRBV5-1 and TRBJ1-1; D unclear. The CDR3 is 15 residues long. V shed 0 bases and J shed 1 base, with 10 bases lying between them. CDR1 and CDR2 (germline): SGHRS, YFSETQ. CDR3 nucleotides: TGCGCCAGCAGCTTGGACGGCAGTTCGAACACTGAAGCTTTCTTT. This codes for CASSLDGSSNTEAFF.

The chain is built from TRBV4-3 and TRBJ1-1; TRBD1 aligns across 11 bases. V lost 3 bases to trimming and J lost 5 bases; unmatched junction nucleotides: 8. In germline, CDR1 is LGHNA, CDR2 YSLEER. The CDR3 length is 16 residues. As DNA, the CDR3 is TGCGCCAGCAGCCATGGGGGTGGACAGGGGGCAACTGAAGCTTTCTTT. Residues: CASSHGGGQGATEAFF.

This clone was picked up a small number of times. The chain joins TRBV27 to TRBJ1-1; D may be TRBD1 (5 bases). The CDR3 length is 14 residues. Germline CDR1 reads MNHEY; CDR2 reads SMNVEV (reference sequence). Between the trimmed V and J ends, which lost 8 bases and 0 bases, there was a span of 13 bases. CDR3 sequence: CASLRDGMNTEAFF. CDR3 nucleotides: TGTGCCAGCCTCCGGGACGGCATGAACACTGAAGCTTTCTTT.

This chain uses TRBV9 with TRBJ2-1; 10 bases match TRBD2. CDR1 is SGDLS, CDR2 YYNGEE, per germline. The CDR3 loop spans 14 amino acids. V lost 2 bases, J lost 5 bases, and 1 base stayed unmatched. The CDR3 bases are TGTGCCAGCAGCGTTAGCGGGGGGAACAATGAGCAGTTCTTC. Translating it yields CASSVSGGNNEQFF. The variable domain in full, with the rest retrieved from reference TRBV9 and TRBJ2-1, is DSGVTQTPKHLITATGQRVTLRCSPRSGDLSVYWYQQSLDQGLQFLIQYYNGEERAKGNILERFSAQQFPDLHSELNLSSLELGDSALYFCASSVSGGNNEQFFGPGTRLTVL.

This chain connects TRBV7-2 to TRBJ2-1; 12 bases align to TRBD2. This CDR3 region has 16 residues. V dropped 0 bases and J dropped 10; count of bases not matched to a gene: 7. The V gene's germline CDR1 is SGHTA and CDR2 FQGNSA. In nucleotides, the CDR3 is TGTGCCAGCAGCTTAGCTTCTAGCGGGAGGGCCGGGGAGCAGTTCTTC. Translation gives CASSLASSGRAGEQFF.

This chain links TRBV29-1 with TRBJ2-3; 7 positions agree with TRBD1. Germline V gene sequence: CDR1 SQVTM, CDR2 ANQGSEA. V shed 6 bases and J 0 bases; nucleotides not matched to a gene: 3. The CDR3 has 13 residues. CDR3 protein: CSVGQESTDTQYF. CDR3 nucleotide sequence: TGCAGCGTCGGACAGGAGAGCACAGATACGCAGTATTTT.

This clone was counted between two and nine times. The chain uses TRBV25-1 and TRBJ1-4; TRBD1 agrees at 11 bases. The CDR3 is 15 residues long. CDR1 MGHDK and CDR2 SYGVNS come from the germline V gene. V shed 6 bases, J shed 6 bases, and the junction held 6 bases outside the gene matches. The CDR3 region has the DNA TGTGCCAGCAGGGGGACAGGGGGTAGTGATGAAAAACTGTTTTTT. Translating gives CASRGTGGSDEKLFF.

V is TRBV27 and J is TRBJ1-6, with 9 positions matching TRBD1. V lost 1 base, J lost 7 bases, and 5 bases stayed unmatched. CDR3 size: 16 residues. The V gene's germline CDR1 is MNHEY and CDR2 SMNVEV (reference sequence). CDR3 loop: CASSLFRDRANSPLHF. The CDR3 bases are TGTGCCAGCAGTTTATTCCGGGACAGGGCGAATTCACCCCTCCACTTT.

The rearrangement uses TRBV19 and TRBJ2-3, with D possibly called TRBD1 or TRBD2 (5 bases each). Germline lookup yields CDR1 LNHDA and CDR2 SQIVND (reference sequence). V dropped 6 bases and J dropped 1 base, with 23 bases sitting between them. This CDR3 region has 18 residues. The CDR3 reads CASSKVPGRTIGTDTQYF. DNA of the CDR3: TGTGCCAGTAGCAAGGTCCCGGGACGAACGATTGGCACAGATACGCAGTATTTT.

The chain employs TRBV3-1 (or the pseudogene TRBV3-2) and TRBJ1-1; no firm D call. Per the germline V gene, CDR1 is LGHDT and CDR2 is YNNKEL (reference sequence). Trimming removed 0 bases from V and 8 bases from J, with 10 bases in between. The CDR3 contains 13 residues. CDR3 DNA sequence: TGTGCCAGCAGCCAAGATCGAACTTCGGAAGCTTTCTTT. Translating gives CASSQDRTSEAFF.

CDR3 sequence (DNA): TGTGCCAGCAGTCGGGTCGGAACGGGCTATGGCTACACCTTC. Translation: CASSRVGTGYGYTF. This chain links TRBV5-4 with TRBJ1-2; no clear D gene. The ends were cut back, 5 bases at V and 4 bases at J, with 15 bases in the middle. The CDR3 extends over 14 amino acids. Germline V gene sequence: CDR1 SGHNT, CDR2 YYREEE (reference sequence).

The gene calls are TRBV5-5 and TRBJ2-7; 12 nucleotides match TRBD2. CDR1 and CDR2 (germline): SGHKS, YYEKEE (reference sequence). The length of the CDR3 is 14 residues. The V and J ends lost 4 bases and 7 bases, in that order; junction bases with no gene match: 6. In DNA, the CDR3 is TGTGCCAGCAGCAGTACTAGCGGGAGGAGGGAGCAGTACTTC. This codes for CASSSTSGRREQYF. Drawing the rest from reference TRBV5-5 and TRBJ2-7, the complete variable domain is DAGVTQSPTHLIKTRGQQVTLRCSPISGHKSVSWYQQVLGQGPQFIFQYYEKEERGRGNFPDRFSARQFPNYSSELNVNALLLGDSALYLCASSSTSGRREQYFGPGTRLTVT.

In its sample, this clone was seen once. The V and J genes are TRBV7-3 and TRBJ2-4, with unresolved D. This CDR3 region has 16 residues. V dropped 5 bases and J dropped 0 bases, with 14 bases sitting between them. Germline assignment: CDR1 SGHTA and CDR2 FQGTGA. CDR3 protein: CASSATRNIAKNIQYF. The CDR3 DNA reads as TGTGCCAGCAGCGCAACACGGAATATAGCCAAAAACATTCAGTACTTC.

The genes are TRBV7-8 and TRBJ2-1, with TRBD2 matching over 9 bases. From germline, CDR1 is SGHVS and CDR2 FQNEAQ. Trimming cost V 1 base and J 10 bases; bases outside gene matches: 8. The CDR3 runs to 15 residues. CDR3 loop: CASSLVSSGTGEQFF. The CDR3 bases are TGTGCCAGCAGCTTAGTTTCTAGCGGGACTGGGGAGCAGTTCTTC.

This chain links TRBV28 with TRBJ1-2; 7 positions agree with TRBD1. The germline V gene has CDR1 MDHEN and CDR2 SYDVKM. The CDR3 is made up of 13 amino acids. The V gene end was trimmed by 6 bases and the J gene end by 7 bases; junction bases not matched to a gene: 8. The CDR3 DNA is TGTGCCAGCAGCGTAGACAGGGAGCGTGGCTACACCTTC. This codes for CASSVDRERGYTF.

The chain recombines TRBV7-2 with TRBJ1-5; D is undetermined. V lost 6 bases, J lost 7 bases, and 16 bases lay in between. The CDR3 runs 14 residues. The germline CDR1 and CDR2 sequences are SGHTA and FQGNSA. CDR3 coding DNA: TGTGCCAGCAGTTGGAAAGGGTCTCGGCAGCCCCAGCATTTT. It translates to CASSWKGSRQPQHF.